Presented here are 2 T cell receptor beta chains from one specimen sequenced in a study of blood T cell repertoires in COVID-19. The assay was immunoSEQ multiplex PCR, and TCRdb's table has in-frame clones only and misses some. Of around 180,000 clones in the sample, roughly nine tenths were seen once. Sequenced input: peripheral blood. The receptors were gathered from a man aged 65-85 years with active or convalescent COVID-19.

The chain couples TRBV7-9 to TRBJ2-1, with D tentatively TRBD2 (6 bases). This CDR3 has 16 residues. V lost 5 bases and J 0 bases, leaving 14 bases between the germline ends. Germline values: CDR1 SEHNR, CDR2 FQNEAQ (reference sequence). CDR3 sequence (DNA): TGTGCCAGCAGCCGTACTAGCAGAAGCTCCTACAATGAGCAGTTCTTC. Translation: CASSRTSRSSYNEQFF.

This chain links TRBV30 with TRBJ1-5; the D gene is possibly TRBD1 (6 bases). Trimming stripped 0 bases from V and 6 bases from J, with 15 bases between. The CDR3 has 15 amino acids. Germline V gene lookup returns CDR1 GTSNPN and CDR2 SVGIG (reference sequence). The CDR3 DNA sequence: TGTGCCTGGAGTGTACAGGGCCCCTACGGTCAGCCCCAGCATTTT. Encoded protein: CAWSVQGPYGQPQHF.